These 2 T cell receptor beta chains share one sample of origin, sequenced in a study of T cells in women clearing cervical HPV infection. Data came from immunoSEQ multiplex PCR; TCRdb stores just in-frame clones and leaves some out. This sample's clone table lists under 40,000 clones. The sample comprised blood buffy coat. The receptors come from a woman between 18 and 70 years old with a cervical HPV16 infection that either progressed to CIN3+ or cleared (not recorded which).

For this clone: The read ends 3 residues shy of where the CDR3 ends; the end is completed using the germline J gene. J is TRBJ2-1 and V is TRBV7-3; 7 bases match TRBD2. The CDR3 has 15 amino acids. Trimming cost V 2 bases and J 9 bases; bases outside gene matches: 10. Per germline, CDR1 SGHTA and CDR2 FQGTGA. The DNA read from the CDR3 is TGTGCCAGCAGCTTATCAAGGGGAGGGCTAAGTGAG. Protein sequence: CASSLSRGGLSE. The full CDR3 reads CASSLSRGGLSEQFF.

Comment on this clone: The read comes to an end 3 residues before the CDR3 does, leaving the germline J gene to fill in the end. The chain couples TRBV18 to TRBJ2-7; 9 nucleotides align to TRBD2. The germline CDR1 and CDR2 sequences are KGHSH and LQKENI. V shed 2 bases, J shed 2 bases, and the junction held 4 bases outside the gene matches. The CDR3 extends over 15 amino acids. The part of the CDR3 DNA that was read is TGTGCCAGCTCACCATCAAGCGGGGGGACCTACGAG. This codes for CASSPSSGGTYE. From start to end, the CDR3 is CASSPSSGGTYEQYF. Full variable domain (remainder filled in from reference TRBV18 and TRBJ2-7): NAGVMQNPRHLVRRRGQEARLRCSPMKGHSHVYWYRQLPEEGLKFMVYLQKENIIDESGMPKERFSAEFPKEGPSILRIQQVVRGDSAAYFCASSPSSGGTYEQYFGPGTRLTVT.